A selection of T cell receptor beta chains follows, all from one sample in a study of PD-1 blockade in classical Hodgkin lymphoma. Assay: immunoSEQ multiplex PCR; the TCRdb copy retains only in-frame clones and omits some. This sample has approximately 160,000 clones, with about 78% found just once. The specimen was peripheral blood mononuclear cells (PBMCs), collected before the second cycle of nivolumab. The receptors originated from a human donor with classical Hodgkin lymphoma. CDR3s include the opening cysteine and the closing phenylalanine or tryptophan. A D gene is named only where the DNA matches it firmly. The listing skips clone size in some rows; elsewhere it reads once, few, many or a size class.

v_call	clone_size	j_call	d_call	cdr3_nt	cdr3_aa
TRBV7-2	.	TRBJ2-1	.	TGTGCCAGCAGCCCATTATCGTATAATGAGCAGTTCTTC	CASSPLSYNEQFF
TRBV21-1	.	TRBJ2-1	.	TGTGCCATCCCGGGAATCGATCTGTCTGAGCAGTTCTTC	CAIPGIDLSEQFF
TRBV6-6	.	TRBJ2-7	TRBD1	TGTGCCAGTCGAGACAGGGGAACGTCCTACGAGCAGTACTTC	CASRDRGTSYEQYF
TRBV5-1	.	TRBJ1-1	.	TGCGCCAGCAGCTTCCATACAGAGGGCTGGAGGGGAACTGAAGCTTTCTTT	CASSFHTEGWRGTEAFF
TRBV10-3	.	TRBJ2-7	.	TGTGCCATCAGTGGTTCAGGGGCCTACGAGCAGTACTTC	CAISGSGAYEQYF
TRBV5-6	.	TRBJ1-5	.	TGTGCCAGCAGCTTGGACTCGAACCAGCCCCAGCATTTT	CASSLDSNQPQHF
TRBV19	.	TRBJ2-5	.	TGTGCCAGTAGTATGGTGGACCAAGAGACCCAGTACTTC	CASSMVDQETQYF
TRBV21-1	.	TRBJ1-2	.	TGTGCCAGCACGGACGTGGGGGGCTATGGCTACACCTTC	CASTDVGGYGYTF
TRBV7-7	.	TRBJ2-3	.	TGTGCTAGCAGCTTAGACTGGACAGATACGCAGTATTTT	CASSLDWTDTQYF
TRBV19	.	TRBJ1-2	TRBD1	TGTGCCAGTAGTATCCAGGGGGAGAACTATGGCTACACCTTC	CASSIQGENYGYTF
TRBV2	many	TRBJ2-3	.	TGTGCCAGCAGTGTTTGGGAATCCACAGATACGCAGTATTTT	CASSVWESTDTQYF
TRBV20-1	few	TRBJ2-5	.	TGCAGCGGCCTAGAAGAGACCCAGTACTTC	CSGLEETQYF
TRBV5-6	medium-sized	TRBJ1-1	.	TGTGCCAGCAGCTACCCCACAGGGACCCGGGGAGCTTTCTTT	CASSYPTGTRGAFF
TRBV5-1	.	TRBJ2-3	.	TGCGCCAGCAGCCCCTCGGTACTTTCCACAGATACGCAGTATTTT	CASSPSVLSTDTQYF
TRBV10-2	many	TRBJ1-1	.	TGCGCCAGCAGTGGGATGAACACTGAAGCTTTCTTT	CASSGMNTEAFF
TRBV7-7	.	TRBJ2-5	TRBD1	TGTGCTAGCAGCTTAGGGGGGACAGGGCGGAAAGAGACCCAGTACTTC	CASSLGGTGRKETQYF
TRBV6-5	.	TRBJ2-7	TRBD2	TGTGCCAGCAGTTACTCCCCCGGGGCGGGAGGGAGCGAGCAGTACTTC	CASSYSPGAGGSEQYF
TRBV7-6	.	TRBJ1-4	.	TGTGCCAGCAGCCTATCAAACTTTCCCCTCGCGGAAAAACTGTTTTTT	CASSLSNFPLAEKLFF
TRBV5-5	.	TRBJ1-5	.	TGTGCCAGCAGCTGGGCTCTTGGGAGTCATCAGCCCCAGCATTTT	CASSWALGSHQPQHF
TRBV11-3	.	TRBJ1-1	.	TGTGCCAGCAGCTTAGTGGACACTGAAGCTTTCTTT	CASSLVDTEAFF
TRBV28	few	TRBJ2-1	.	TGTGCCAGCAGTTTAAGGGGCAATGAGCAGTTCTTC	CASSLRGNEQFF
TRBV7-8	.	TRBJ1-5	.	TGTGCCAGCACCCAAAGGGAGGCAGTGATTAGCAATCAGCCCCAGCATTTT	CASTQREAVISNQPQHF
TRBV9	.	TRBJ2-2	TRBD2	TGTGCCAGCAGCGTAAGCGGGGGGGCCGACACCGGGGAGCTGTTTTTT	CASSVSGGADTGELFF
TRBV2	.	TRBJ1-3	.	TGTGCCAGCAAGACCAGCGGGGGCGTTGGAAACACCATATATTTT	CASKTSGGVGNTIYF
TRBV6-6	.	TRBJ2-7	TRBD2	TGTGCCAGCAGGGGGACTAGCGGGCTGGAGCAGTACTTC	CASRGTSGLEQYF
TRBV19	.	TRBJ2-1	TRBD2	TGTGCCAGTAGTATATGGACTAGCGGGGGGGGTGGTGAGCAGTTCTTC	CASSIWTSGGGGEQFF
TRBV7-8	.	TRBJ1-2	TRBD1	TGTGCCAGCAGCTTAAGGCAGGGGGCGCCCAACTATGGCTACACCTTC	CASSLRQGAPNYGYTF
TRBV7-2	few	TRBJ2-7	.	TGTGCCAGCAGCGCCTACAGTGAGCAGTACTTC	CASSAYSEQYF
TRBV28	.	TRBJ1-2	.	TGTGCCAGCAGCCACCACGGGGCCGGAAATAACTATGGCTACACCTTC	CASSHHGAGNNYGYTF
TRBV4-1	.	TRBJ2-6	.	TGCGCCAGCAGCCAAATGGACACCCTAAGACTGACTTTC	CASSQMDTLRLTF
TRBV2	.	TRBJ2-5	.	TGTGCCAGCTATCCGGGATACCAAGAGACCCAGTACTTC	CASYPGYQETQYF
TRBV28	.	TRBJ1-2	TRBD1	TGTGCCAGCAGACACCCAGGGGGCGCGAGGGATGGCTACACCTTC	CASRHPGGARDGYTF
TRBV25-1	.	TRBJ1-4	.	TGTGCCAGTGGGGTCACAACCAATGAAAAACTGTTTTTT	CASGVTTNEKLFF
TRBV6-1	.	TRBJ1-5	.	TGTGCCAGCAGGGACCCGGTAGCGGGCAATCAGCCCCAGCATTTT	CASRDPVAGNQPQHF
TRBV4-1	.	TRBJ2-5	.	TGCGCCAGCAGCCAAGTTGGGGGGGGCAGTCGTGAGACCCAGTACTTC	CASSQVGGGSRETQYF
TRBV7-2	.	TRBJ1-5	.	TGTGCCAGCAGCTTACAGAGTTATAGCAATCAGCCCCAGCATTTT	CASSLQSYSNQPQHF
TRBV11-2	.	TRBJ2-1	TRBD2	TGTGCCAGCAGCTTGACTAGCGGGACGTACAATGAGCAGTTCTTC	CASSLTSGTYNEQFF
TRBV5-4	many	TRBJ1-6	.	TGTGCCAGCAGCTGGGGAGGAGAGGATTCACCCCTCCACTTT	CASSWGGEDSPLHF
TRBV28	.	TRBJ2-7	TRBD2	TGTGCCAGCACCCGCCCGGGGGGGGCCCTCTACGAGCAGTACTTC	CASTRPGGALYEQYF
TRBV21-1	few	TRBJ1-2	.	TGTGCCAGCAGCAAAGTAGGGGACGGGCGGATCTATGGCTACACCTTC	CASSKVGDGRIYGYTF
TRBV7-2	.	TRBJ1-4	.	TGTGCCAGCAGCTTAATTTCAACTAATGAAAAACTGTTTTTT	CASSLISTNEKLFF
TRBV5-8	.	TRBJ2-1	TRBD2	TGTGCCAGCAGCTTATGGGACTACAGTAATGAGCAGTTCTTC	CASSLWDYSNEQFF
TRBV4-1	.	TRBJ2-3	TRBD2	TGCGCCAGCAGCCAAGATATCGGACTAGCGGGAGGTGAAGATACGCAGTATTTT	CASSQDIGLAGGEDTQYF
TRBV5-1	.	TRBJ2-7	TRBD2	TGCGCCAGCAGCACCGGACTAGCCCAGCAGTACTTC	CASSTGLAQQYF